This T cell receptor (beta chain) was identified during a study of shared clonotypes between healthy human individuals. Template for every sorted-subset replicate PCR totaled approximately 200 ng DNA, some 30,000 T cell genomes. The assay was immunoSEQ multiplex PCR, and TCRdb's table has in-frame clones only and misses some. The data show about 680,000 clones, less than 80% seen once. Study-level findings and limits: Sorted-subset sequencing, rarefaction showed, was incomplete despite large depth.

Germline CDR1 SGHVS, CDR2 FQNEAQ. Trimming left V 2 bases short and J 3 bases short, with 5 bases between. The CDR3 loop spans 12 amino acids. This clone has a handful of counts. Its antigen is undetermined. Donors, without exception, were Caucasian adults residing in Nashville, Tennessee. Subsets obtained from CD4+ cells comprised CD45RA+ naive and CD45RA-negative memory cells. The chain carries TRBV7-8 and TRBJ2-7; D is ambiguous. The sequence came from a woman aged 30 to 39 in good health. Specimen: memory CD4+ T cells sorted from blood. Sample subset: CD45RA-negative fraction. The CDR3 DNA sequence: TGTGCCAGCAGCTTATTAGGCTACGAGCAGTACTTC. This gives the protein CASSLLGYEQYF.